Following are 26 T cell receptor beta chains from one sample sequenced in a study of shared clonotypes between healthy human individuals. Sequencing was performed with immunoSEQ multiplex PCR; in TCRdb, only in-frame clones are kept and a portion is missing. The sample comprises more than 2,000,000 clones, around nine tenths of which are singletons, and 0.14% rests with the top ten. Sample: naive CD4+ T cells sorted from blood. Subset meaning: CD45RA+ positively selected. These TCRs come from a man in his late teens or twenties in good health.

The V and J genes are TRBV5-1 and TRBJ2-5; TRBD2 agrees at 7 bases. Germline CDR1 reads SGHRS; CDR2 reads YFSETQ. The CDR3 is 13 residues long. The V segment lost 4 bases and the J segment 5 bases; nucleotides outside the gene matches: 5. The DNA of the CDR3 is TGCGCCAGCAGCCGGGACTACCGGGAGACCCAGTACTTC. It codes for CASSRDYRETQYF.

J is TRBJ1-2 and V is TRBV6-5; no clear D. Trimming pared 9 bases from V and 1 base from J, leaving 15 bases between. This CDR3 spans 14 amino acids. Germline V gene sequence: CDR1 MNHEY, CDR2 SVGAGI. DNA for the CDR3: TGTGCCAGTGGACCCTCCGCCCTTAACTATGGCTACACCTTC. This codes for CASGPSALNYGYTF.

This clone was counted a single time. This chain connects TRBV11-3 to TRBJ2-2, with D perhaps TRBD2 (6 bases). V was shortened by 5 bases and J by 3 bases, with 16 bases between the two germline ends. The CDR3 covers 16 residues. From germline, CDR1 is SGHNT and CDR2 YENEEA. The CDR3 nucleotides are TGTGCCAGCAGCCTCCCCGGGGGAAGGGACACCGGGGAGCTGTTTTTT. It encodes CASSLPGGRDTGELFF.

The chain uses TRBV11-2 and TRBJ2-5, with 10 nucleotides matching TRBD2. After removal of 4 bases from V and 2 bases from J, the junction contained 7 bases not matched to a gene. This CDR3 is built from 16 residues. Looked up from germline, CDR1 is SGHAT and CDR2 is FQNNGV. The CDR3 loop reads CASSSHGTSVQETQYF. The CDR3 nucleotides are TGTGCCAGCAGCTCTCACGGGACTAGCGTGCAAGAGACCCAGTACTTC.

The rearrangement uses TRBV5-1 and TRBJ2-1; tentative D call: TRBD2 (6 bases). CDR3 length: 15 amino acids. Germline V gene sequence: CDR1 SGHRS, CDR2 YFSETQ. V was shortened by 0 bases and J by 8 bases, with 15 bases between the two germline ends. In DNA form, the CDR3 reads TGCGCCAGCAGCTTGGGGCCGGCGGGGTTGGATGAGCAGTTCTTC. It is translated as CASSLGPAGLDEQFF.

The chain employs TRBV5-4 and TRBJ1-6; 7 nucleotides align to TRBD1. The trim removed 4 bases at V and 5 bases at J, leaving 6 bases unmatched. Germline CDR1 SGHNT, CDR2 YYREEE (reference sequence). The CDR3 sequence is 15 residues long. The CDR3 nucleotides read TGTGCCAGCAGCGTGGACAGGCCCGATAATTCACCCCTCCACTTT. It yields the protein CASSVDRPDNSPLHF. Based on the CDR3 plus reference TRBV5-4 and TRBJ1-6, the full variable domain is ETGVTQSPTHLIKTRGQQVTLRCSSQSGHNTVSWYQQALGQGPQFIFQYYREEENGRGNFPPRFSGLQFPNYSSELNVNALELDDSALYLCASSVDRPDNSPLHFGNGTRLTVT.

CDR3 sequence (DNA): TGCGCCAGCAGCCCGGGGACAGTGGGTACTGAAGCTTTCTTT. Translating gives CASSPGTVGTEAFF. The chain recombines TRBV5-1 with TRBJ1-1; TRBD1 matches at 7 bases. The length of the CDR3 is 14 residues. V was pared by 4 bases and J by 5 bases, with 8 bases of the junction left unmatched. Germline CDR1 and CDR2: SGHRS and YFSETQ.

The chain joins TRBV2 to TRBJ2-2, with 8 bases lining up with TRBD2. Germline V gives CDR1 SNHLY, CDR2 FYNNEI. V lost 7 bases and J lost 0; bases outside the gene matches: 7. This CDR3 has 16 residues. CDR3: CASIDWTSSNTGELFF. The DNA of the CDR3 is TGTGCCAGCATCGACTGGACTAGCTCGAACACCGGGGAGCTGTTTTTT.

The table lists this clone with a count of one. The V and J genes are TRBV18 and TRBJ2-5, with a possible D match to TRBD1 (6 bases). Germline lookup yields CDR1 KGHSH and CDR2 LQKENI. V was pared by 4 bases and J by 2 bases, with 14 bases between. This CDR3 spans 15 amino acids. The CDR3 region has the DNA TGTGCCAGCTCACGAGGACAGAAAACACAAGAGACCCAGTACTTC. As protein: CASSRGQKTQETQYF. Looking up the rest from reference TRBV18 and TRBJ2-5 gives the full variable domain: NAGVMQNPRHLVRRRGQEARLRCSPMKGHSHVYWYRQLPEEGLKFMVYLQKENIIDESGMPKERFSAEFPKEGPSILRIQQVVRGDSAAYFCASSRGQKTQETQYFGPGTRLLVL.

Here the CDR3 DNA reads TGTGCCAGCTTGGGACAAAGCATTTACAATGAGCAGTTCTTC. This translates into CASLGQSIYNEQFF. The rearrangement links TRBV21-1 to TRBJ2-1; the table gives TRBD1 as D, unverified against the DNA. TRBV21-1 is a known pseudogene. This CDR3 is 14 amino acids long.

The chain uses TRBV6-5 and TRBJ2-7; a possible D gene is TRBD2 (6 bases). CDR1 MNHEY and CDR2 SVGAGI come from the germline V gene. Trimming shortened V by 5 bases and J by 5 bases, and 16 bases separated the two germline ends. This CDR3 has 14 residues. DNA of the CDR3: TGTGCCAGCAGTACACGACGGGGGAGGAACGAGCAGTACTTC. Protein: CASSTRRGRNEQYF.

This chain links TRBV10-2 with TRBJ1-6; TRBD1 matches 7 bases. The germline CDR1 and CDR2 sequences are WSHSY and SAAADI. The length of the CDR3 is 14 residues. The V segment lost 3 bases and the J segment 9 bases; nucleotides outside the gene matches: 5. Here the CDR3 DNA reads TGCGCCAGCAGTGATCAACAGGGGACTTCACCCCTCCACTTT. This encodes CASSDQQGTSPLHF.

J is TRBJ2-1 and V is TRBV20-1; D possibly corresponds to TRBD1 (5 bases). The germline V gene encodes CDR1 DFQATT and CDR2 SNEGSKA (reference sequence). This CDR3 region has 11 residues. V dropped 5 bases and J dropped 10 bases, with 12 bases sitting between them. The CDR3 reads CSAGRTPEQFF. In DNA form, the CDR3 reads TGCAGTGCTGGACGGACACCCGAGCAGTTCTTC.

The gene calls are TRBV5-1 and TRBJ1-4, with TRBD1 matching 12 bases. The CDR3 spans 15 residues. From germline, CDR1 is SGHRS and CDR2 YFSETQ. V lost 5 bases and J lost 3; bases outside the gene matches: 2. CDR3: CASSRDRGPNEKLFF. The DNA for the CDR3 is TGCGCCAGCAGTCGGGACAGGGGGCCTAATGAAAAACTGTTTTTT.

This chain links TRBV5-1 with TRBJ2-1, with 11 positions matching TRBD2. The CDR3 has 15 amino acids. V shed 8 bases and J 6 bases; nucleotides not matched to a gene: 10. Germline V gene data show CDR1 as SGHRS and CDR2 as YFSETQ. The CDR3 spells CASGTGTSGFNEQFF. CDR3 coding DNA: TGCGCCAGTGGTACCGGGACTAGCGGTTTCAATGAGCAGTTCTTC.

The rearrangement links TRBV7-2 to TRBJ2-5; tentative D call: TRBD1 (5 bases). Germline V gene lookup returns CDR1 SGHTA and CDR2 FQGNSA. Trimming left V 1 base short and J 7 bases short, with 19 bases between. The CDR3 spans 16 residues. The CDR3 reads CASSLDVVQGSGTQYF. CDR3 DNA sequence: TGTGCCAGCAGCTTAGACGTAGTTCAGGGTTCGGGGACCCAGTACTTC.

The chain joins TRBV29-1 to TRBJ2-6; D is unresolved. V gave up 1 base and J gave up 0 bases, with 7 bases separating them. This CDR3 is built from 15 residues. Per the germline V gene, CDR1 is SQVTM and CDR2 is ANQGSEA. The CDR3 DNA reads as TGCAGCGTTGAAGGATCGGGCTCTGGGGCCAACGTCCTGACTTTC. Its translation is CSVEGSGSGANVLTF.

The chain employs TRBV7-2 and TRBJ2-7; possibly TRBD1 for D (5 bases). CDR1 and CDR2 (germline): SGHTA, FQGNSA. V lost 6 bases and J 2 bases, leaving 17 bases between the germline ends. The CDR3 has 15 amino acids. The CDR3 DNA is TGTGCCAGCAGTCGCGGACACGCCAGCACCTACGAGCAGTACTTC. It translates to CASSRGHASTYEQYF. Full variable domain (rest looked up from reference TRBV7-2 and TRBJ2-7): GAGVSQSPSNKVTEKGKDVELRCDPISGHTALYWYRQSLGQGLEFLIYFQGNSAPDKSGLPSDRFSAERTGGSVSTLTIQRTQQEDSAVYLCASSRGHASTYEQYFGPGTRLTVT.

DNA for the CDR3: TGTGCCAGCAGTGGGGCGCGCTGGACGCCTGGAAACACCATATATTTT. It specifies CASSGARWTPGNTIYF. The chain is built from TRBV2 and TRBJ1-3, with D unclear. CDR1 is SNHLY and CDR2 is FYNNEI in the germline V gene. The CDR3 has 16 amino acids. Trimming took 4 bases from V and 2 from J, leaving 15 bases between them.

The chain employs TRBV6-5 and TRBJ1-1; 8 nucleotides align to TRBD1. The trim removed 6 bases at V and 7 bases at J, leaving 1 base unmatched. CDR3 size: 11 residues. Germline V gene sequence: CDR1 MNHEY, CDR2 SVGAGI. The CDR3 is CASRGTGEAFF. The CDR3 DNA follows: TGTGCCAGCAGGGGGACAGGTGAAGCTTTCTTT.

The genes are TRBV5-4 and TRBJ2-1; 14 bases match TRBD2. The CDR3 contains 16 residues. The V and J ends lost 5 bases and 7 bases, in that order; junction bases with no gene match: 8. Germline V CDR1 and CDR2: SGHNT, YYREEE (reference sequence). Here the CDR3 reads CASSTGLAGVINEQFF. The CDR3 DNA follows: TGTGCCAGCAGTACGGGACTAGCGGGAGTGATTAATGAGCAGTTCTTC.

The genes are TRBV5-4 and TRBJ1-3, with D hard to call. Deletions cut 0 bases from V and 0 bases from J, with 13 bases between. Germline lookup yields CDR1 SGHNT and CDR2 YYREEE (reference sequence). This CDR3 spans 17 amino acids. CDR3 in DNA: TGTGCCAGCAGCTTGGTTCCTAATCCGGGCTCTGGAAACACCATATATTTT. This translates into CASSLVPNPGSGNTIYF.

This clone was seen a handful of times. This chain uses TRBV4-2 with TRBJ2-5; TRBD2 matches 7 bases. The CDR3 totals 15 residues. The germline V gene encodes CDR1 LGHNA and CDR2 YNFKEQ. The trim removed 8 bases at V and 2 bases at J, leaving 11 bases unmatched. CDR3 DNA sequence: TGTGCCAGCCCCCGGGAGGCTGTGATTCAAGAGACCCAGTACTTC. The encoded protein is CASPREAVIQETQYF.

The V and J genes are TRBV5-1 and TRBJ2-5; 11 positions agree with TRBD2. CDR1 and CDR2 (germline): SGHRS, YFSETQ. The CDR3 runs to 17 residues. The V and J ends lost 0 bases and 3 bases, in that order; junction bases with no gene match: 7. The CDR3 loop is CASSLGSLAGGKETQYF. CDR3 DNA: TGCGCCAGCAGCTTGGGGTCGCTAGCGGGGGGAAAAGAGACCCAGTACTTC.

This clone was recorded once. The V and J genes are TRBV30 and TRBJ2-1; 7 positions agree with TRBD1. This CDR3 is built from 15 residues. Germline V gene sequence: CDR1 GTSNPN, CDR2 SVGIG (reference sequence). The ends lost 4 bases at V and 4 bases at J; junction bases unmatched: 10. The chain's CDR3 is CAWTLGQVLYNEQFF. CDR3 nucleotides: TGTGCCTGGACTCTCGGACAGGTCCTGTACAATGAGCAGTTCTTC.

This chain joins TRBV2 and TRBJ2-1, with 7 bases matching TRBD2. Germline loops: CDR1 SNHLY, CDR2 FYNNEI. V lost 11 bases and J lost 3; bases outside the gene matches: 1. This CDR3 has 11 residues. This CDR3 is CAGGVYNEQFF. The CDR3 bases are TGTGCCGGGGGGGTCTACAATGAGCAGTTCTTC.